These T cell receptor beta chains were read from a single sample in a study of response to subunit inactivated influenza vaccine. Each CDR3 protein gets one entry after TCRdb re-called the RT-PCR reads with MiXCR. The repertoire consists of fewer than 650,000 distinct CDR3 sequences, with 13% occurring once and the leading ten covering over 10%. The material was PBMCs from blood, obtained about 40 days after vaccination. The receptors come from a man aged 50-59 years who received an inactivated influenza vaccine. The CDR3 runs from the conserved cysteine through the conserved F or W. D genes are given only for firm matches. Rows give clone size only sometimes, using once, few, many, or a class for an expanded clone.

J gene: TRBJ1-2; V gene: TRBV27; clone size: many; D gene: TRBD1; CDR3 protein: CASSELGQGRGYTF; CDR3 DNA: TGTGCCAGCAGCGAGCTCGGACAGGGACGTGGCTACACCTTC
J gene: TRBJ2-1; V gene: TRBV6-5; clone size: medium-sized; D gene: TRBD1; CDR3 protein: CASSTPGTAHNEQFF; CDR3 DNA: TGTGCCAGCAGTACTCCCGGGACAGCCCACAATGAGCAGTTCTTC
J gene: TRBJ2-3; V gene: TRBV18; clone size: .; D gene: TRBD2; CDR3 protein: CASSPPEGGGTDTQYF; CDR3 DNA: TGTGCCAGCTCACCACCGGAGGGAGGGGGCACAGATACGCAGTATTTT
J gene: TRBJ1-2; V gene: TRBV4-3; clone size: few; D gene: .; CDR3 protein: CASSQEDPAFGYTF; CDR3 DNA: TGCGCCAGCAGCCAAGAGGACCCAGCTTTCGGCTACACCTTC
J gene: TRBJ2-3; V gene: TRBV12-3/TRBV12-4; clone size: many; D gene: .; CDR3 protein: CASTEGRVGFSTDTQYF; CDR3 DNA: TGTGCCAGTACGGAGGGACGAGTTGGGTTTAGCACAGATACGCAGTATTTT
J gene: TRBJ2-5; V gene: TRBV29-1; clone size: .; D gene: .; CDR3 protein: CSADRLVSQETQYF; CDR3 DNA: TGCAGCGCAGATCGACTAGTCTCCCAAGAGACCCAGTACTTC
J gene: TRBJ1-6; V gene: TRBV6-6; clone size: few; D gene: .; CDR3 protein: CASATGNSPLHF; CDR3 DNA: TGTGCCAGCGCAACTGGGAATTCACCCCTCCACTTT
J gene: TRBJ1-1; V gene: TRBV28; clone size: .; D gene: .; CDR3 protein: CASSLRDFSSFF; CDR3 DNA: TGTGCCAGCAGCCTCCGGGACTTCAGTTCTTTCTTT
J gene: TRBJ2-7; V gene: TRBV10-3; clone size: few; D gene: .; CDR3 protein: CAISEVSSTYEQYF; CDR3 DNA: TGTGCCATCAGTGAGGTGTCGTCTACCTACGAGCAGTACTTC
J gene: TRBJ2-7; V gene: TRBV20-1; clone size: few; D gene: .; CDR3 protein: CSAHNRDRFYEQYF; CDR3 DNA: TGCAGTGCCCACAATAGAGACAGGTTCTACGAGCAGTACTTC
J gene: TRBJ2-5; V gene: TRBV2; clone size: few; D gene: .; CDR3 protein: CASREIQETQYF; CDR3 DNA: TGTGCCAGCAGAGAGATTCAAGAGACCCAGTACTTC
J gene: TRBJ1-6; V gene: TRBV28; clone size: .; D gene: .; CDR3 protein: CASSLSSWRGGNSPLHF; CDR3 DNA: TGTGCCAGCAGTTTATCTTCTTGGCGCGGGGGGAATTCACCCCTCCACTTT
J gene: TRBJ2-3; V gene: TRBV6-2/TRBV6-3; clone size: few; D gene: .; CDR3 protein: CASSTDTDTQYF; CDR3 DNA: TGTGCCAGCAGCACCGACACAGATACGCAGTATTTT
J gene: TRBJ1-1; V gene: TRBV28; clone size: .; D gene: .; CDR3 protein: CATRQRNTEAFF; CDR3 DNA: TGTGCCACCAGACAGCGGAACACTGAAGCTTTCTTT
J gene: TRBJ2-5; V gene: TRBV3-1; clone size: .; D gene: .; CDR3 protein: CASSPRRRAGETQYF; CDR3 DNA: TGTGCCAGCAGCCCCCGGCGGAGGGCGGGAGAGACCCAGTACTTC
J gene: TRBJ2-7; V gene: TRBV18; clone size: .; D gene: .; CDR3 protein: CASSPEGEDYEQYF; CDR3 DNA: TGTGCCAGCTCACCGGAGGGAGAGGACTACGAGCAGTACTTC
J gene: TRBJ2-7; V gene: TRBV6-5; clone size: .; D gene: .; CDR3 protein: CASSYTRGTYEQYF; CDR3 DNA: TGTGCCAGCAGTTACACCAGGGGCACCTACGAGCAGTACTTC
J gene: TRBJ1-2; V gene: TRBV7-2; clone size: many; D gene: .; CDR3 protein: CASSLAEAIYGYTF; CDR3 DNA: TGTGCCAGCAGCTTAGCGGAAGCTATCTATGGCTACACCTTC
J gene: TRBJ1-2; V gene: TRBV27; clone size: many; D gene: .; CDR3 protein: CASSLSLGQGRSYGYTF; CDR3 DNA: TGTGCCAGCAGTTTATCTTTGGGACAAGGTCGGTCGTATGGCTACACCTTC
J gene: TRBJ2-1; V gene: TRBV24-1; clone size: many; D gene: .; CDR3 protein: CATSDWGRRNEQFF; CDR3 DNA: TGTGCCACCAGTGATTGGGGAAGGCGGAATGAGCAGTTCTTC
J gene: TRBJ1-5; V gene: TRBV5-6; clone size: .; D gene: .; CDR3 protein: CASSLTGRSDQPQHF; CDR3 DNA: TGTGCCAGCAGCTTGACAGGACGGAGCGATCAGCCCCAGCATTTT
J gene: TRBJ2-1; V gene: TRBV11-2; clone size: few; D gene: .; CDR3 protein: CASSFGDGTGRFF; CDR3 DNA: .
J gene: TRBJ2-5; V gene: TRBV7-2; clone size: .; D gene: .; CDR3 protein: CASSPIRTETQYF; CDR3 DNA: TGTGCCAGCAGTCCTATTAGGACAGAGACCCAGTACTTC
J gene: TRBJ2-1; V gene: TRBV11-2; clone size: few; D gene: .; CDR3 protein: CASSLVSGTSSYNEQFF; CDR3 DNA: TGTGCCAGCAGCTTAGTTTCGGGAACAAGCTCCTACAATGAGCAGTTCTTC
J gene: TRBJ1-5; V gene: TRBV6-6; clone size: .; D gene: TRBD1; CDR3 protein: CASGQDNQPQHF; CDR3 DNA: TGTGCCAGCGGACAGGACAATCAGCCCCAGCATTTT
J gene: TRBJ2-5; V gene: TRBV12-3/TRBV12-4; clone size: few; D gene: .; CDR3 protein: CASTTRRAGQETQYF; CDR3 DNA: TGTGCCAGCACCACCCGGCGGGCGGGGCAAGAGACCCAGTACTTC
J gene: TRBJ2-5; V gene: TRBV5-1; clone size: few; D gene: .; CDR3 protein: CASSPGTAKETQYF; CDR3 DNA: TGCGCCAGCAGCCCCGGGACCGCCAAGGAGACCCAGTACTTC
J gene: TRBJ2-5; V gene: TRBV12-3/TRBV12-4; clone size: many; D gene: .; CDR3 protein: CASSFGQVPQETQYF; CDR3 DNA: TGTGCCAGCAGTTTTGGGCAGGTCCCCCAAGAGACCCAGTACTTC
J gene: TRBJ2-1; V gene: TRBV12-3/TRBV12-4; clone size: .; D gene: TRBD2; CDR3 protein: CASTRTSGGRDEQFF; CDR3 DNA: TGTGCCAGCACCAGGACTAGCGGGGGCCGGGATGAGCAGTTCTTC
J gene: TRBJ1-4; V gene: TRBV6-5; clone size: .; D gene: .; CDR3 protein: CASSYGGDEKLFF; CDR3 DNA: TGTGCCAGCAGTTACGGCGGAGATGAAAAACTGTTTTTT
J gene: TRBJ2-3; V gene: TRBV29-1; clone size: .; D gene: TRBD1; CDR3 protein: CSVGRTGPEYF; CDR3 DNA: TGCAGCGTTGGCAGGACAGGGCCGGAGTATTTT
J gene: TRBJ1-2; V gene: TRBV12-3/TRBV12-4; clone size: .; D gene: .; CDR3 protein: CASTERRDEGYTF; CDR3 DNA: TGTGCCAGCACCGAGCGGCGAGACGAAGGCTACACCTTC
J gene: TRBJ1-2; V gene: TRBV5-1; clone size: few; D gene: .; CDR3 protein: CASSAGADGYTF; CDR3 DNA: TGCGCCAGCAGCGCAGGGGCGGATGGCTACACCTTC
J gene: TRBJ2-2; V gene: TRBV12-3/TRBV12-4; clone size: few; D gene: .; CDR3 protein: CASSFQRVNTGELFF; CDR3 DNA: TGTGCCAGCAGTTTCCAGCGGGTGAACACCGGGGAGCTGTTTTTT
J gene: TRBJ2-1; V gene: TRBV3-1; clone size: few; D gene: TRBD2; CDR3 protein: CASSQGLAGAYEQFF; CDR3 DNA: TGTGCCAGCAGCCAGGGTCTAGCGGGAGCCTATGAGCAGTTCTTC
J gene: TRBJ2-6; V gene: TRBV20-1; clone size: .; D gene: .; CDR3 protein: CSARDFRGAGANVLTF; CDR3 DNA: TGCAGTGCTAGAGATTTTCGCGGGGCTGGGGCCAACGTCCTGACTTTC
J gene: TRBJ1-2; V gene: TRBV7-2; clone size: many; D gene: .; CDR3 protein: CASSLDRSYGYTF; CDR3 DNA: TGTGCCAGCAGCTTAGACAGGTCCTATGGCTACACCTTC
J gene: TRBJ2-6; V gene: TRBV12-3/TRBV12-4; clone size: many; D gene: .; CDR3 protein: CASSPGSFTNVLTF; CDR3 DNA: TGTGCCAGCAGTCCCGGGAGCTTTACCAACGTCCTGACTTTC
J gene: TRBJ2-1; V gene: TRBV15; clone size: many; D gene: .; CDR3 protein: CATSIQQGYSYNEQFF; CDR3 DNA: TGTGCCACCAGCATACAACAGGGTTACTCCTACAATGAGCAGTTCTTC
J gene: TRBJ1-5; V gene: TRBV5-5; clone size: .; D gene: .; CDR3 protein: CANSPGRGGYQPQHF; CDR3 DNA: TGTGCCAACAGCCCGGGAAGGGGGGGTTATCAGCCCCAGCATTTT
J gene: TRBJ2-1; V gene: TRBV24-1; clone size: many; D gene: .; CDR3 protein: CATSDWHRGNEQFF; CDR3 DNA: TGTGCCACCAGTGATTGGCACCGGGGCAATGAGCAGTTCTTC
J gene: TRBJ1-1; V gene: TRBV29-1; clone size: .; D gene: .; CDR3 protein: CSAREGRTEAFF; CDR3 DNA: TGCAGCGCGCGAGAGGGAAGGACTGAAGCTTTCTTT
J gene: TRBJ2-3; V gene: TRBV7-3; clone size: .; D gene: .; CDR3 protein: CASSLTVASTDTQYF; CDR3 DNA: TGTGCCAGCAGCCTAACGGTGGCTAGCACAGATACGCAGTATTTT
J gene: TRBJ2-7; V gene: TRBV12-3/TRBV12-4; clone size: many; D gene: TRBD1; CDR3 protein: CASSSGTGASEQYF; CDR3 DNA: TGTGCCAGCAGTTCCGGGACAGGGGCCTCCGAGCAGTACTTC
J gene: TRBJ1-6; V gene: TRBV20-1; clone size: .; D gene: .; CDR3 protein: CSADYREPLHF; CDR3 DNA: TGCAGTGCTGATTACAGGGAACCCCTCCACTTT
J gene: TRBJ2-3; V gene: TRBV6-5; clone size: few; D gene: .; CDR3 protein: CASITGPTDTDTQYF; CDR3 DNA: TGTGCCAGCATTACCGGGCCCACGGACACAGATACGCAGTATTTT
J gene: TRBJ2-7; V gene: TRBV5-8; clone size: few; D gene: TRBD1; CDR3 protein: CASSLSGDRIYEQYF; CDR3 DNA: TGTGCCAGCAGCTTGTCCGGGGACAGAATCTACGAGCAGTACTTC
J gene: TRBJ2-2; V gene: TRBV20-1; clone size: many; D gene: TRBD2; CDR3 protein: CSARVGLASNTGELFF; CDR3 DNA: TGCAGTGCTAGAGTGGGACTAGCATCGAACACCGGGGAGCTGTTTTTT
J gene: TRBJ2-7; V gene: TRBV4-1; clone size: once; D gene: .; CDR3 protein: CASSRNGQGGGYEQYF; CDR3 DNA: TGCGCCAGCAGTCGAAATGGACAGGGAGGGGGCTACGAGCAGTACTTC
J gene: TRBJ2-1; V gene: TRBV24-1; clone size: .; D gene: TRBD1; CDR3 protein: CATSDYSGQGSYNEQFF; CDR3 DNA: TGTGCCACCAGTGATTATAGTGGACAGGGCTCCTACAATGAGCAGTTCTTC
J gene: TRBJ2-2; V gene: TRBV28; clone size: .; D gene: .; CDR3 protein: CASSLGPRRTGELFF; CDR3 DNA: TGTGCCAGCAGTTTAGGCCCCCGAAGGACCGGGGAGCTGTTTTTT
J gene: TRBJ2-7; V gene: TRBV5-1; clone size: few; D gene: .; CDR3 protein: CASSEQMTGIREQYF; CDR3 DNA: TGCGCCAGCAGCGAGCAGATGACAGGAATCCGGGAGCAGTACTTC
J gene: TRBJ1-4; V gene: TRBV20-1; clone size: few; D gene: .; CDR3 protein: CSATGSHNGKLFF; CDR3 DNA: TGCAGTGCTACCGGGTCCCACAATGGAAAACTGTTTTTT
J gene: TRBJ2-2; V gene: TRBV5-1; clone size: .; D gene: TRBD2; CDR3 protein: CASSSGLADTGELFF; CDR3 DNA: TGCGCCAGCAGCTCGGGACTAGCGGACACCGGGGAGCTGTTTTTT
J gene: TRBJ2-3; V gene: TRBV29-1; clone size: few; D gene: TRBD1; CDR3 protein: CSARQGAGDTQYF; CDR3 DNA: TGCAGCGCAAGACAGGGGGCGGGAGATACGCAGTATTTT
J gene: TRBJ2-7; V gene: TRBV12-3/TRBV12-4; clone size: .; D gene: .; CDR3 protein: CASSARDGGAYEQYF; CDR3 DNA: TGTGCCAGCAGTGCCCGGGACGGCGGTGCCTACGAGCAGTACTTC
J gene: TRBJ1-5; V gene: TRBV12-3/TRBV12-4; clone size: few; D gene: .; CDR3 protein: CASSLEGYQPQHF; CDR3 DNA: TGTGCCAGCAGTTTAGAGGGGTATCAGCCCCAGCATTTT
J gene: TRBJ2-2; V gene: TRBV29-1; clone size: .; D gene: TRBD2; CDR3 protein: CSVGTSGSYTGELFF; CDR3 DNA: TGCAGCGTTGGGACTAGCGGGAGTTACACCGGGGAGCTGTTTTTT
J gene: TRBJ2-2; V gene: TRBV5-6; clone size: few; D gene: TRBD2; CDR3 protein: CASSLFITSGDTGELFF; CDR3 DNA: TGTGCCAGCAGCTTGTTTATCACTAGCGGAGACACCGGGGAGCTGTTTTTT